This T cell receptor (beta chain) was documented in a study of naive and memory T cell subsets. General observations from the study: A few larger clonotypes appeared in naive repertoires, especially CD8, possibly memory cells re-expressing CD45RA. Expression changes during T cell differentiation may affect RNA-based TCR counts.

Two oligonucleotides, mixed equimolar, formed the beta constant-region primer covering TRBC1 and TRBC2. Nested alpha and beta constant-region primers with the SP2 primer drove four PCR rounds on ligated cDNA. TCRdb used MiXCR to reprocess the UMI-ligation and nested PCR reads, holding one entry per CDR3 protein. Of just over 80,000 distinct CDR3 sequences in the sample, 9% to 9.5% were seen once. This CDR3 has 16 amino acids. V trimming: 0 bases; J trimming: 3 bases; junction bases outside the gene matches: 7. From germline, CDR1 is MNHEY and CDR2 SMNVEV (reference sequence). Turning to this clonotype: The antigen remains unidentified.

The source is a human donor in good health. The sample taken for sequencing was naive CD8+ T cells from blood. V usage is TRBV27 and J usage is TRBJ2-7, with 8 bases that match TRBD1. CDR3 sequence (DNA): TGTGCCAGCAGTTTATCGACAGGGGCTGCCTTCTACGAGCAGTACTTC. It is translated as CASSLSTGAAFYEQYF.